This T cell receptor beta chain was sequenced in a study of blood T cell repertoires in COVID-19. The CDR3 consists of 14 residues. Germline CDR1 reads SGHRS; CDR2 reads YFSETQ. V dropped 2 bases and J dropped 7; count of bases not matched to a gene: 5. The assay was immunoSEQ multiplex PCR, and TCRdb's table has in-frame clones only and misses some. The sample has about 200,000 clones; approximately 80% are singletons. The origin of this receptor is a woman aged 80 or over with acute or convalescent COVID-19. The material sequenced was peripheral blood. V is TRBV5-1 and J is TRBJ1-4; TRBD1 matches 7 bases. CDR3 in amino acids: CASSFRGPSEKLFF. CDR3 DNA sequence: TGCGCCAGCAGCTTTAGGGGGCCGAGTGAAAAACTGTTTTTT.